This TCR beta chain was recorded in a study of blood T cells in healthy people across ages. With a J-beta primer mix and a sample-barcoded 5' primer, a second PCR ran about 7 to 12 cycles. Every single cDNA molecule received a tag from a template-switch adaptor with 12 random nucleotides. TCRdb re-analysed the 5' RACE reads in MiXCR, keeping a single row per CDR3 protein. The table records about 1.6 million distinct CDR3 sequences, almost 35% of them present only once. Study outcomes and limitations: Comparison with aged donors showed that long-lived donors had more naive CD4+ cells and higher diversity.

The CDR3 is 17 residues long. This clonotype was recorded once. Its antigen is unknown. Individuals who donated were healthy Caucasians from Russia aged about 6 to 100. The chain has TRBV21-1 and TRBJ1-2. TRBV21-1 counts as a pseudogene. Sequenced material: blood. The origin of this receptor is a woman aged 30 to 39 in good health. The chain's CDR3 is CASSKACCAGFCYGYTF. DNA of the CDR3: TGTGCCAGCAGCAAAGCGTGCTGTGCGGGGTTTTGCTATGGCTACACCTTC.